Listed below are T cell receptor beta chains from one sample, sequenced in a study of radiation and T cells in renal cell carcinoma. Assay used: immunoSEQ multiplex PCR; TCRdb lists only in-frame clones, some missing. The profile shows roughly 80,000 clones, approximately 86% of them singletons. The source was blood, collected from a patient whose treatment included radiotherapy and nephrectomy. The source is a woman between 50 and 59 years old with renal cell carcinoma. Each CDR3 is given with its conserved first and last residue. A D gene is named only where the DNA matches it firmly. Only part of the rows carry a size: once, few, many, or a class if the clone is expanded.

CDR3,DNA,D,V,size,J
CASSLVVRGSVQYF,TGTGCCAGCAGCTTAGTGGTTAGGGGTTCGGTTCAGTACTTC,-,TRBV7-9,-,TRBJ2-4
CASSKKVHERGKENEQFF,TGTGCCAGCAGCAAAAAAGTCCACGAGAGGGGCAAGGAGAATGAGCAGTTCTTC,-,TRBV21-1,-,TRBJ2-1
CASQQGPQNIQYF,TGTGCCAGTCAACAGGGACCCCAGAACATTCAGTACTTC,-,TRBV19,-,TRBJ2-4
CSPRTGRRETQYF,TGCAGCCCCCGGACAGGACGCAGGGAGACCCAGTACTTC,TRBD1,TRBV29-1,-,TRBJ2-5
CATQQGGEEAFF,TGTGCCACCCAACAGGGGGGGGAGGAAGCTTTCTTT,TRBD1,TRBV28,-,TRBJ1-1
CASSSTGLSSYSEQFF,TGTGCCAGCAGCAGTACTGGGTTGAGCTCCTACAGTGAGCAGTTCTTC,-,TRBV5-8,-,TRBJ2-1
CASSLVQEYSYEQYF,TGTGCCAGCAGTTTGGTACAGGAATACTCCTACGAGCAGTACTTC,-,TRBV27,-,TRBJ2-7
CASRELAGGPNEQFF,TGCGCCAGCAGGGAACTAGCGGGAGGGCCCAATGAGCAGTTCTTC,TRBD2,TRBV4-3,once,TRBJ2-1
CASSLGAGEGEQFF,TGCGCCAGCAGCTTGGGAGCGGGGGAGGGTGAGCAGTTCTTC,TRBD2,TRBV5-1,-,TRBJ2-1
CASSPAGGYEKLFF,TGTGCCAGCTCACCGGCTGGGGGCTATGAAAAACTGTTTTTT,-,TRBV18,-,TRBJ1-4
CASSYGREDYGYTF,TGCGCCAGCAGTTATGGCCGGGAAGACTATGGCTACACCTTC,-,TRBV5-1,-,TRBJ1-2
CASSLGNGYDEQFF,TGTGCCAGCAGCTTGGGGAACGGATACGATGAGCAGTTCTTC,-,TRBV11-2,-,TRBJ2-1
CASSYSNRDPNYGYTF,TGTGCCAGCAGTTACTCGAACCGAGACCCTAACTATGGCTACACCTTC,-,TRBV6-5,-,TRBJ1-2
CASSPNGPGGQFF,TGTGCCAGCAGCCCCAATGGGCCAGGCGGGCAGTTCTTC,-,TRBV7-2,-,TRBJ2-1
CASSENLAALYNEQFF,TGCGCCAGCAGTGAAAATCTAGCAGCCTTATACAATGAGCAGTTCTTC,-,TRBV10-2,-,TRBJ2-1
CSVAGRADEQYF,TGCAGCGTCGCGGGCCGGGCTGACGAGCAGTACTTC,-,TRBV29-1,-,TRBJ2-7
CASSLSLRGAGANVLTF,TGTGCCAGCAGTTTATCGTTACGAGGGGCTGGGGCCAACGTCCTGACTTTC,-,TRBV27,-,TRBJ2-6
CAWSVRGGTHRYTQYF,TGTGCCTGGAGTGTAAGGGGGGGGACTCACAGATACACGCAGTATTTT,-,TRBV30,-,TRBJ2-3
CASSLAGVYNEQFF,TGCGCCAGCAGCTTGGCCGGGGTCTACAATGAGCAGTTCTTC,-,TRBV5-1,-,TRBJ2-1
CASSHTTRYRVGTEAFF,TGCGCCAGCAGCCATACCACTAGATACAGGGTTGGGACTGAAGCTTTCTTT,-,TRBV4-3,few,TRBJ1-1
CASSEARTANTGELFF,TGTGCCAGCAGTGAAGCGCGGACGGCGAACACCGGGGAGCTGTTTTTT,-,TRBV2,-,TRBJ2-2
CASSTQGRADNSPLHF,TGTGCCAGTAGTACACAAGGCAGGGCGGACAATTCACCCCTCCACTTT,-,TRBV19,-,TRBJ1-6
CASRTGESNYGYTF,TGTGCCAGCAGGACAGGCGAATCTAACTATGGCTACACCTTC,-,TRBV6-5,-,TRBJ1-2
CASSRLQGKETQYF,TGTGCCAGCAGCCGTTTACAGGGTAAAGAGACCCAGTACTTC,-,TRBV7-2,-,TRBJ2-5
CASSLGQDNEQFF,TGTGCCAGCAGCTTAGGTCAGGACAATGAGCAGTTCTTC,-,TRBV7-9,once,TRBJ2-1
CASSVQEGNTQYF,TGTGCCAGCAGTGTCCAGGAAGGGAATACGCAGTATTTT,-,TRBV2,-,TRBJ2-3
CAWGTRGGSSGANVLTF,TGTGCCTGGGGCACCCGAGGGGGTAGCTCTGGGGCCAACGTACTGACTTTC,-,TRBV30,-,TRBJ2-6
CASSPFPGTQFF,TGTGCCAGCAGCCCATTCCCCGGGACCCAGTTCTTC,-,TRBV7-9,-,TRBJ2-1
CASSLRVSNTEAFF,TGTGCCAGCAGTTTGCGGGTTTCGAACACTGAAGCTTTCTTT,-,TRBV28,-,TRBJ1-1
CASSETGTGPRETQYF,TGTGCCAGCAGTGAGACCGGGACAGGGCCAAGGGAGACCCAGTACTTC,TRBD1,TRBV25-1,-,TRBJ2-5
CASSQQRNYGYTF,TGTGCCAGCAGCCAGCAGAGGAACTATGGCTACACCTTC,-,TRBV7-9,-,TRBJ1-2
CASSFGGGIGNTIYF,TGTGCCAGCAGTTTCGGTGGGGGGATTGGAAACACCATATATTTT,-,TRBV28,-,TRBJ1-3
CASSKGGSNEKLFF,TGCGCCAGCAGCAAGGGGGGATCTAATGAAAAACTGTTTTTT,-,TRBV5-1,-,TRBJ1-4
CASSSGQLDTEAFF,TGTGCCAGCAGCTCGGGACAGTTAGACACTGAAGCTTTCTTT,TRBD1,TRBV7-9,-,TRBJ1-1
CASRGTRPFTDTQYF,TGTGCCAGTAGGGGGACTAGACCTTTCACAGATACGCAGTATTTT,TRBD2,TRBV19,-,TRBJ2-3
CASKKRGGEVYF,TGTGCCAGCAAAAAGAGAGGGGGTGAGGTGTACTTC,-,TRBV6-5,-,TRBJ2-7
CASSPGDGEETQYF,TGTGCCAGCAGCCCAGGGGATGGAGAAGAGACCCAGTACTTC,-,TRBV11-3,-,TRBJ2-5
CASSFAGTKGDTQYF,TGCGCCAGCAGCTTCGCCGGGACCAAAGGAGATACGCAGTATTTT,-,TRBV5-1,-,TRBJ2-3
CASSQDYQGSGEKLFF,TGCGCCAGCAGCCAAGATTACCAGGGCTCCGGGGAAAAACTGTTTTTT,-,TRBV4-3,-,TRBJ1-4
CASSQSYGEAKKLFF,TGCGCCAGCAGTCAATCGTACGGTGAGGCGAAAAAACTGTTTTTT,-,TRBV23-1,-,TRBJ1-4
CASLPTVGAGYTF,TGTGCCAGCCTCCCGACCGTCGGGGCTGGCTACACCTTC,-,TRBV2,-,TRBJ1-2
CASISTYGYTF,TGTGCCAGCATCTCGACCTATGGCTACACCTTC,-,TRBV28,-,TRBJ1-2
CASSLYPRTGLSYEQYF,TGTGCCAGCAGTTTATACCCTCGGACAGGCCTCTCCTACGAGCAGTACTTC,TRBD1,TRBV28,-,TRBJ2-7
CASSDSYRGNQPQHF,TGTGCCAGCAGTGATTCCTACAGGGGCAACCAGCCCCAGCATTTT,TRBD1,TRBV6-1,-,TRBJ1-5
CASRRQGPRKNYEQYF,TGTGCCAGCAGAAGACAGGGGCCCCGTAAAAACTACGAGCAGTACTTC,TRBD1,TRBV14,once,TRBJ2-7